The 8 T cell receptor beta chains given below trace back to one sample, sequenced in a study of human T cells and chemical hapten exposure. TCRdb called the RACE reads again in MiXCR, with one record for every CDR3 protein. The sample carries about 400,000 distinct CDR3 sequences, about 6.3% recorded once. Time point specified: patch test 2, 6 weeks after DPC sensitization. Treatment specified: therapeutic diphenylcyclopropenone sensitization with weekly scalp DPC. Sequencing was performed on whole blood, taken in connection with sensitization to the hapten diphenylcyclopropenone (DPC). These receptors came from a woman aged 18-30 years with alopecia areata. Some clones in this sample may be carry-over from other donors' samples.

This clonotype was observed a handful of times. The chain uses TRBV10-3 and TRBJ2-7; a weak D match, TRBD2 (6 bases). Germline V lookup: CDR1 ENHRY, CDR2 SYGVKD. This CDR3 comprises 14 residues. V lost 6 bases, J lost 3 bases, and 15 bases lay in between. Here the CDR3 reads CAIRDSGLNYEQYF. CDR3 DNA sequence: TGTGCCATCAGGGATTCGGGACTTAACTACGAGCAGTACTTC.

The chain links TRBV6-5 to TRBJ1-4; tentative D call: TRBD1 (6 bases). The CDR3 has 17 amino acids. V was shortened by 2 bases and J by 7 bases, with 20 bases between the two germline ends. The germline CDR1 and CDR2 sequences are MNHEY and SVGAGI. The CDR3 is CASSYRVTGRRGEKLFF. The DNA for the CDR3 is TGTGCCAGCAGTTACCGAGTTACAGGGAGAAGAGGTGAAAAACTGTTTTTT.

The chain links TRBV29-1 to TRBJ2-7, with D possibly matching TRBD1 (6 bases). V was trimmed by 5 bases and J by 4 bases, leaving 15 bases between them. Germline values: CDR1 SQVTM, CDR2 ANQGSEA. The CDR3 sequence is 13 residues long. CDR3 DNA: TGCAGCGTTCCAGGGGAAGGGGGTTACGAGCAGTACTTC. Encoded protein: CSVPGEGGYEQYF.

This chain links TRBV6-2 or TRBV6-3 with TRBJ2-2; no reliable D call. Germline V gene lookup returns CDR1 MNHEY and CDR2 SVGEGT. The V gene lost 7 bases and the J gene lost 0 bases, with 15 bases spanning the gap. CDR3 length: 16 amino acids. CDR3 region: CASTAARATNTGELFF. The CDR3 DNA follows: TGTGCCAGCACCGCGGCCCGAGCCACGAACACCGGGGAGCTGTTTTTT.

This clonotype was picked up a small number of times. This sequence joins TRBV6-6 and TRBJ2-3; 7 bases fit TRBD1. Unmatched junction bases numbered 7, after V lost 6 bases and J lost 1 base. CDR3 size: 15 residues. CDR1 and CDR2 from the germline V gene are MNHNY and SVGAGI (reference sequence). In DNA form, the CDR3 reads TGTGCCAGCAGAGACAGGGTTTTACGCACAGATACGCAGTATTTT. Protein sequence: CASRDRVLRTDTQYF.

This clonotype has a handful of counts. The rearrangement links TRBV18 to TRBJ1-1; D is unclear. Germline V gene data show CDR1 as KGHSH and CDR2 as LQKENI. The V end was cut by 2 bases, the J end by 1 base, with 11 bases between. This CDR3 is 15 amino acids long. CDR3 sequence reads: CASSPMAGRNTEAFF. CDR3 bases: TGTGCCAGCTCACCAATGGCAGGAAGGAACACTGAAGCTTTCTTT.

As DNA, the CDR3 is TGCAGTGCTAGATACCAGGGGGGCACAGATACGCAGTATTTT. Its translation is CSARYQGGTDTQYF. The V call is TRBV20-1, the J call TRBJ2-3; 7 bases are a match to TRBD1. This CDR3 has 14 amino acids. The V and J ends lost 2 bases and 1 base, in that order; junction bases with no gene match: 3. Germline V gene sequence: CDR1 DFQATT, CDR2 SNEGSKA (reference sequence).

At least ten counts were recorded for this clonotype. V usage is TRBV7-3 and J usage is TRBJ1-2; 9 bases map to TRBD1. The J segment lost 6 bases and the V segment lost 5 bases, leaving 10 bases of the junction unmatched. This CDR3 has 15 amino acids. Germline CDR1 and CDR2: SGHTA and FQGTGA. The DNA for the CDR3 is TGTGCCAGCAGCCCCCAGACAGGGGGGATGGATGGCTACACCTTC. It translates to CASSPQTGGMDGYTF.